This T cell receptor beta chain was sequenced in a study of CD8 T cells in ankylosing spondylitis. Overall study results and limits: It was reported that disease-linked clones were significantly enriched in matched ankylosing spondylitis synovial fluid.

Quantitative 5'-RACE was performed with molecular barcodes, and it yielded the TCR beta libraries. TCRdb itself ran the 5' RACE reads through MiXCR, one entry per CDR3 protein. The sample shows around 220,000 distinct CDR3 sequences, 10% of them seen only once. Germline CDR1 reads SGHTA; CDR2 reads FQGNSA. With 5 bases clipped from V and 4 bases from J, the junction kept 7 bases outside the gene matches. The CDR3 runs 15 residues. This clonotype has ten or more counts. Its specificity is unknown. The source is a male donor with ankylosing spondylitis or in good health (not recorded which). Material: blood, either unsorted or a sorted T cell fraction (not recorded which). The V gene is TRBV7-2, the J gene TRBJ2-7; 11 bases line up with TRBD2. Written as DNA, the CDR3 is TGTGCCAGCAGCCCCTTCGGGACTAGCGGTTACGAGCAGTACTTC. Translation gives CASSPFGTSGYEQYF.